The text below deals with one TCR beta chain. V dropped 5 bases and J dropped 1 base, with 14 bases sitting between them. The CDR3 sequence is 15 residues long. Germline CDR1 is MNHEY and CDR2 is SMNVEV (reference sequence). The source of the sample is a study of cytomegalovirus exposure and HLA in healthy donors. Primers: 60 Vbeta forward and 13 Jbeta reverse. Clones were read by immunoSEQ multiplex PCR, and TCRdb kept only the in-frame ones, dropping some. The repertoire holds about 180,000 clones, with around 79% as singletons. Sequencing was done on a sample of PBMCs. This receptor was obtained from a woman aged 45-59 years in good health and CMV-seronegative. V gene TRBV27 combines with J gene TRBJ2-5; TRBD2 is a possible D gene (5 bases). As DNA, the CDR3 is TGTGCCAGCAGTGTTGGTAGCGTTTCCCAAGAGACCCAGTACTTC. Its protein product is CASSVGSVSQETQYF.